This TCR beta chain was retrieved from a study of T cell responses to AZD1222 COVID-19 vaccine. Trimming removed 6 bases at V and 0 bases at J, with 18 bases between. Germline V gene lookup returns CDR1 MNHEY and CDR2 SVGEGT. The CDR3 runs to 16 residues. Sequencing was performed with immunoSEQ multiplex PCR; in TCRdb, only in-frame clones are kept and a portion is missing. This sample carries 100,000 to 150,000 clones, 85% to 90% of them seen once, and the ten largest clones take roughly a quarter. This specimen was peripheral blood, taken on day 0 of AZD1222 vaccination. This receptor was obtained from an adult in good health. The V gene is TRBV6-2 or TRBV6-3, the J gene TRBJ2-7, with D hard to call. The CDR3 DNA reads TGTGCCAGCAGCTTCTCCCCCCTACACGGCTCCTACGAGCAGTACTTC. Protein sequence: CASSFSPLHGSYEQYF.